This T cell receptor (beta chain) stems from a study of CD8+ T cells in alopecia areata. Whole-study findings and limits: Having one nonresponder leaves uncertain how baseline CD8+ expansion relates to response. Elevated clonality characterized lesional scalp relative to normal scalp, particularly in alopecia totalis/universalis.

Described treatment: oral pan-JAK inhibitor, 5-10 mg twice daily. Comments on this clone: Its specificity is not known.

Sequencing used cDNA as its template, made by extracting RNA and reverse transcribing it. TCRdb keeps only in-frame clones here, not all; method: immunoSEQ multiplex PCR. The sample lists 110,000 or so clones, less than 70% seen once, with 3% to 3.5% in the top ten. The specimen was CD4+ T cells sorted from blood, collected at week 24, from a patient treated with tofacitinib. This clonotype was sampled from a human donor with alopecia areata.

The DNA for the CDR3 is TGTGCCAGCAGCTCCCGGCACACCATATATTTT. It is translated as CASSSRHTIYF. The chain carries TRBV7-9 and TRBJ1-3; D is unclear. There are 11 residues in the CDR3. The V gene's germline CDR1 is SEHNR and CDR2 FQNEAQ (reference sequence). The ends were cut back, 4 bases at V and 8 bases at J, with 6 bases in the middle.